This T cell receptor (beta chain) emerged from a study of Ad26.COV2.S vaccination and SARS-CoV-2 variants. The V gene end was trimmed by 5 bases and the J gene end by 4 bases; junction bases not matched to a gene: 11. CDR1 and CDR2 from the germline V gene are SGHVS and FNYEAQ. CDR3 length equals 17 residues. Sequencing used immunoSEQ multiplex PCR; TCRdb keeps in-frame clones, though not all of them. Here the sample spans 300,000 to 350,000 clones, around 88% being singletons. Treatment in this sample: around 19 received Ad26.COV2.S at low or high dose, single or two shots; about 5 received placebo; per-sample allocation not given. Sampling occurred on day 63 after the first vaccine or placebo injection.

The receptor was isolated from a person between 18 and 59 years old who received the Ad26.COV2.S COVID-19 vaccine or a placebo. The sequenced sample was peripheral blood, obtained in a trial of Ad26.COV2.S vaccine versus placebo. The rearrangement links TRBV7-6 to TRBJ2-5; 12 bases are a match to TRBD2. DNA of the CDR3: TGTGCCAGCAGCGGTAGGGCTAGCGGGGGGGCCTCAGAGACCCAGTACTTC. Amino acid sequence: CASSGRASGGASETQYF.